A single sample is the source of the 13 T cell receptor beta chains below, sequenced in a study of T-cell memory formation after mild COVID-19. MiXCR was run by TCRdb on the 5' RACE reads, yielding one entry per CDR3 protein. The table lists 100,000 or so distinct CDR3 sequences, 11% of them singletons, with 40% in the top ten. What was sequenced was PBMCs or a T cell subset sorted from them (not recorded which). The receptors were sampled from a man between 18 and 29 years old who had mild COVID-19 (a few samples of this study predate the infection). Cell type and time point are not known.

This clonotype was seen more than once but under ten times. The genes are TRBV23-1 and TRBJ1-6, with D perhaps matching TRBD1 (5 bases). TRBV23-1 carries the ORF label, with uncertain function. The V end was cut by 11 bases, the J end by 10 bases, with 18 bases between. The CDR3 extends over 13 amino acids. Here the CDR3 DNA reads TGCGCCCCCATTTGGGACCCAAACTCACCCCTCCACTTT. Encoded protein: CAPIWDPNSPLHF.

The chain uses TRBV25-1 and TRBJ2-2; D not certain. Looked up from germline, CDR1 is MGHDK and CDR2 is SYGVNS. V gave up 0 bases and J gave up 6 bases, with 8 bases separating them. The CDR3 is 14 amino acids. The CDR3 coding sequence is TGTGCCAGCAGTGAATATAGCTCGCCCGGGGAGCTGTTTTTT. Protein: CASSEYSSPGELFF.

This clonotype has more than one count but fewer than ten. The chain combines TRBV4-1 with TRBJ2-1, with 10 bases identical to TRBD2. This CDR3 spans 15 amino acids. In germline, CDR1 is MGHRA, CDR2 YSYEKL. The V segment lost 1 base and the J segment 9 bases; nucleotides outside the gene matches: 6. CDR3 nucleotide sequence: TGCGCCAGCAGCCAAGTCCTAGCGGGGGAGGGTGAGCAGTTCTTC. Translation: CASSQVLAGEGEQFF.

Only a few counts were recorded for this clonotype. The J gene is TRBJ2-3, the V gene TRBV3-2; the DNA was not compared with TRBD2, the D call given in the table. TRBV3-2 is a listed pseudogene. This CDR3 has 14 amino acids. The CDR3 here is CASSGGSSTDTQYF. DNA of the CDR3: TGTGCCAGCAGCGGAGGTTCCTCGACAGATACGCAGTATTTT.

There are a few counts of this clonotype. The chain carries TRBV9 and TRBJ2-7, with D possibly TRBD2 on 6 matching bases. V shed 3 bases and J shed 3 bases, with 13 bases lying between them. The CDR3 contains 14 residues. Germline assignment: CDR1 SGDLS and CDR2 YYNGEE. The CDR3 sequence: CASSGEEGYYEQYF. In DNA form, the CDR3 reads TGTGCCAGCAGCGGAGAGGAGGGTTACTACGAGCAGTACTTC.

This clonotype appeared a few times. This chain connects TRBV5-4 to TRBJ2-1; D unresolved. V was cut by 9 bases and J by 5 bases, with 15 bases left in between. The CDR3 has 13 amino acids. Germline V gene sequence: CDR1 SGHNT, CDR2 YYREEE (reference sequence). The CDR3 sequence is CATLGRNHNEQFF. In DNA form, the CDR3 reads TGTGCCACCCTTGGCAGGAACCACAATGAGCAGTTCTTC. The full variable domain, with the rest looked up from reference TRBV5-4 and TRBJ2-1, is ETGVTQSPTHLIKTRGQQVTLRCSSQSGHNTVSWYQQALGQGPQFIFQYYREEENGRGNFPPRFSGLQFPNYSSELNVNALELDDSALYLCATLGRNHNEQFFGPGTRLTVL.

The chain is built from TRBV5-1 and TRBJ2-7; D gene ambiguous. The germline V gene has CDR1 SGHRS and CDR2 YFSETQ. CDR3 length: 14 amino acids. Trimming took 0 bases from V and 3 from J, leaving 10 bases between them. The DNA of the CDR3 is TGCGCCAGCAGCTTGGCCACGGAATACTACGAGCAGTACGTC. It is translated as CASSLATEYYEQYV.

This clonotype was observed many times. J is TRBJ2-3 and V is TRBV7-2, with 8 bases aligning to TRBD2. CDR3 length: 16 residues. The V gene end was trimmed by 4 bases and the J gene end by 2 bases; junction bases not matched to a gene: 8. Germline CDR1 and CDR2: SGHTA and FQGNSA. CDR3 sequence (DNA): TGTGCCAGCAGCTCGCCGGGACTAGATTTCACAGATACGCAGTATTTT. Protein sequence: CASSSPGLDFTDTQYF.

This rearrangement joins TRBV23-1 to TRBJ2-7, with D possibly TRBD1 on 6 matching bases. TRBV23-1 is reported as an ORF; its role is uncertain. V was clipped by 6 bases and J by 0 bases, with 15 bases between them. The CDR3 is 15 amino acids. CDR3 amino acids: CASSPRQESSYEQYV. As DNA, the CDR3 is TGCGCCAGCAGCCCCCGACAGGAGTCCTCCTACGAGCAGTACGTC.

This clonotype was recorded a few times. This chain uses TRBV29-1 with TRBJ2-3; TRBD1 or TRBD2 may be the D gene (6 bases each). The V end lost 4 bases, the J end lost 4 bases, and 15 bases lay between the germline ends. Germline V gives CDR1 SQVTM, CDR2 ANQGSEA. The CDR3 runs 14 residues. The CDR3 protein is CSVVEGDGPDTQYF. The CDR3 coding sequence is TGCAGCGTTGTGGAGGGGGATGGGCCAGATACGCAGTATTTT.

In its sample, this clonotype was seen a few times. The V call is TRBV25-1, the J call TRBJ1-2, with TRBD1 matching over 7 bases. The V gene's germline CDR1 is MGHDK and CDR2 SYGVNS. Losses at the gene ends were 5 bases for V and 6 bases for J; bases not matched to a gene: 9. The CDR3 extends over 14 amino acids. CDR3 sequence (DNA): TGTGCCAGCAGTCTCCAGGGGGGACTAGATGGCTACACCTTC. Residues: CASSLQGGLDGYTF.

This clonotype was counted only a few times. The chain employs TRBV11-2 and TRBJ2-3, with 9 bases fitting TRBD2. CDR1 SGHAT and CDR2 FQNNGV come from the germline V gene. V was pared by 1 base and J by 1 base, with 9 bases of the junction left unmatched. The CDR3 extends over 18 amino acids. As DNA, the CDR3 is TGTGCCAGCAGCTTAGGTAGCGGGGGACCCCCCGGCACAGATACGCAGTATTTT. Amino acids: CASSLGSGGPPGTDTQYF.

This clonotype was counted many times. The chain recombines TRBV4-1 with TRBJ2-3, with D perhaps matching TRBD2 (6 bases). This CDR3 has 14 residues. V was trimmed by 4 bases and J by 5 bases, leaving 13 bases between them. Germline-derived CDR1 and CDR2 are MGHRA and YSYEKL. The CDR3 spells CASSLGLGRDTQYF. The DNA for the CDR3 is TGCGCCAGCAGCCTGGGACTGGGGCGAGATACGCAGTATTTT.